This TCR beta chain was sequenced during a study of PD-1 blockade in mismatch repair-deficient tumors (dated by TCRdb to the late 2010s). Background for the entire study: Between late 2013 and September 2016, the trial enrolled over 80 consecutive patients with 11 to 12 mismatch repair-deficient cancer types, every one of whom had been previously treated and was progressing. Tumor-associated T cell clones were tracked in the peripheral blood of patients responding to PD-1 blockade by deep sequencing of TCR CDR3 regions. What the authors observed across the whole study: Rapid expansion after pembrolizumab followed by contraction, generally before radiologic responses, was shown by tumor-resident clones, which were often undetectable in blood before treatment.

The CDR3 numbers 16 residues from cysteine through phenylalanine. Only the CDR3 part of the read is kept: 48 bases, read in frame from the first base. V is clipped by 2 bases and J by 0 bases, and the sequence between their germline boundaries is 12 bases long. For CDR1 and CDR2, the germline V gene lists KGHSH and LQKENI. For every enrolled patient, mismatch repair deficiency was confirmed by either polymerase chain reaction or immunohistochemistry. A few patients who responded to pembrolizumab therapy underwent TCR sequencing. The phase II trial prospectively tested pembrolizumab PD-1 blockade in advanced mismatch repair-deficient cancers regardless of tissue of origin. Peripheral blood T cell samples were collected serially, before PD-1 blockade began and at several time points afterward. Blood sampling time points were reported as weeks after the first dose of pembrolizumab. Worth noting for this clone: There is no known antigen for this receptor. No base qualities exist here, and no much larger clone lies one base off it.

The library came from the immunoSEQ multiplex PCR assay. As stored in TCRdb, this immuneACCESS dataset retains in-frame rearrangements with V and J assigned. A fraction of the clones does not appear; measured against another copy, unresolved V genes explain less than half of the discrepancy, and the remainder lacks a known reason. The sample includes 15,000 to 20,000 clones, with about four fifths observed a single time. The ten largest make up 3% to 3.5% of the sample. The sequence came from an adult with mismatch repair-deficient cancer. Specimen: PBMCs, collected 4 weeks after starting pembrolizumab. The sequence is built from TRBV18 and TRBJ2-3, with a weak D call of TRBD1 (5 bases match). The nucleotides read TGTGCCAGCTCACCAACAAGACAGACCAGCACAGATACGCAGTATTTT. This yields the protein CASSPTRQTSTDTQYF. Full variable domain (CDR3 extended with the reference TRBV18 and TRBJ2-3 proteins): NAGVMQNPRHLVRRRGQEARLRCSPMKGHSHVYWYRQLPEEGLKFMVYLQKENIIDESGMPKERFSAEFPKEGPSILRIQQVVRGDSAAYFCASSPTRQTSTDTQYFGPGTRLTVL.